The 23 T cell receptor beta chains below all came from one sample that was sequenced in a study of early stage breast cancer tumors. The data were produced by immunoSEQ multiplex PCR, yet TCRdb's version contains in-frame clones alone and is incomplete. This sample carries more than 55,000 clones, 75% to 90% of them seen once, and the ten largest clones take 4.7%. Input material: blood. All receptors come from a person in their 40s with breast cancer.

This clone appeared a single time. The chain combines TRBV2 with TRBJ1-1; D remains unclear. Germline V gives CDR1 SNHLY, CDR2 FYNNEI. This CDR3 is built from 15 residues. V was pared by 0 bases and J by 2 bases, with 10 bases between. CDR3 in DNA: TGTGCCAGCAGTGAAGCAGGGCCCGCAAACACTGAAGCTTTCTTT. Protein: CASSEAGPANTEAFF.

This clone came up once. The rearrangement uses TRBV7-9 and TRBJ2-3; D is perhaps TRBD2 (6 bases). Trimming took 3 bases from V and 11 from J, leaving 9 bases between them. This CDR3 spans 11 amino acids. CDR1 is SEHNR, CDR2 FQNEAQ, per germline (reference sequence). CDR3 sequence: CASSLRGGQYF. As DNA, the CDR3 is TGTGCCAGCAGCTTGCGGGGAGGGCAGTATTTT.

This clone was counted between two and nine times. The chain couples TRBV25-1 to TRBJ1-5; D gene unclear. Germline V gene sequence: CDR1 MGHDK, CDR2 SYGVNS. V lost 4 bases and J 4 bases, leaving 5 bases between the germline ends. CDR3 length: 12 amino acids. As DNA, the CDR3 is TGTGCCAGCAGTGCTAGGAATCAGCCCCAGCATTTT. Protein: CASSARNQPQHF.

This clone was detected only once. The chain uses TRBV7-9 and TRBJ2-3; TRBD2 matches at 15 bases. The CDR3 sequence is 17 residues long. CDR1 is SEHNR, CDR2 FQNEAQ, per germline (reference sequence). V trimming: 5 bases; J trimming: 3 bases; junction bases outside the gene matches: 6. CDR3 sequence reads: CASSPIGLAGGTDTQYF. CDR3 DNA sequence: TGTGCCAGCAGCCCCATTGGACTAGCGGGAGGGACAGATACGCAGTATTTT.

V and J are TRBV27 and TRBJ2-3; 10 bases fit TRBD2. Germline-derived CDR1 and CDR2 are MNHEY and SMNVEV (reference sequence). The CDR3 has 21 residues. V dropped 8 bases and J dropped 3; count of bases not matched to a gene: 26. CDR3 sequence (DNA): TGTGCCAGCTCAGTACTAGCGGGGAGTTTGGAGTCGAGGTATACGACAGATACGCAGTATTTT. Protein: CASSVLAGSLESRYTTDTQYF.

This chain connects TRBV23-1 to TRBJ1-1; a weak D match, TRBD1 (6 bases). TRBV23-1 is sorted into the ORF group, with uncertain function. V shed 3 bases and J shed 9 bases, with 14 bases lying between them. This CDR3 region has 13 residues. The DNA of the CDR3 is TGCGCCAGCAGTCATGGCGACAGGCTGAAAGCTTTCTTT. Its translation: CASSHGDRLKAFF.

This clone came up once. V usage is TRBV5-5 and J usage is TRBJ2-1; no clear D gene. Germline V gene sequence: CDR1 SGHKS, CDR2 YYEKEE (reference sequence). The CDR3 has 15 residues. The germline V and J ends were trimmed by 0 bases and 1 base, with 8 bases remaining between them. This chain's CDR3 is CASSLVPNSYNEQFF. As DNA, the CDR3 is TGTGCCAGCAGCTTGGTGCCGAATTCCTACAATGAGCAGTTCTTC.

The CDR3 nucleotides are TGCAGGAAGCGGGACCACCCCTACGAGCAGTACTTC. Protein: CRKRDHPYEQYF. The chain links TRBV29-1 to TRBJ2-7; 7 nucleotides line up with TRBD2. The CDR3 consists of 12 residues. Germline CDR1 reads SQVTM; CDR2 reads ANQGSEA.

The chain recombines TRBV10-3 with TRBJ1-4; D is unresolved. CDR3 length: 14 residues. V was cut by 6 bases and J by 3 bases, with 11 bases left in between. CDR1 ENHRY and CDR2 SYGVKD come from the germline V gene. Written as DNA, the CDR3 is TGTGCCATCAGCCCCAGTCAGTCTAATGAAAAACTGTTTTTT. Translated, it gives CAISPSQSNEKLFF.

V and J are TRBV19 and TRBJ1-4; D is ambiguous. This CDR3 is built from 14 residues. Trimming shortened V by 3 bases and J by 7 bases, and 12 bases separated the two germline ends. Germline CDR1 reads LNHDA; CDR2 reads SQIVND (reference sequence). CDR3 sequence: CASSMSSTSEKLFF. The CDR3 region has the DNA TGTGCCAGTAGTATGTCCAGTACGAGTGAAAAACTGTTTTTT.

This chain connects TRBV30 to TRBJ1-1; D is unclear. The germline V and J ends were trimmed by 0 bases and 8 bases, with 10 bases remaining between them. Germline V CDR1 and CDR2: GTSNPN, SVGIG (reference sequence). CDR3 length equals 12 residues. CDR3: CAWSVLTREAFF. Here the CDR3 DNA reads TGTGCCTGGAGTGTACTAACACGAGAAGCTTTCTTT.

About this clone itself: This sample includes further DNA sequences coding for the same CDR3. The gene calls are TRBV5-1 and TRBJ2-1; D remains unclear. Germline V gives CDR1 SGHRS, CDR2 YFSETQ. There are 11 residues in the CDR3. The V gene lost 4 bases and the J gene lost 7 bases, with 6 bases spanning the gap. CDR3 bases: TGCGCCAGCAGCCTGTTTAATGAGCAGTTCTTC. Encoded protein: CASSLFNEQFF.

The table lists this clone with a few counts. The gene calls are TRBV7-6 and TRBJ1-4; possible D gene TRBD1, 5 bases. V shed 6 bases and J shed 5 bases, with 19 bases lying between them. The CDR3 sequence is 16 residues long. In germline, CDR1 is SGHVS, CDR2 FNYEAQ. The CDR3: CASSVSPGTGNEKLFF. Written as DNA, the CDR3 is TGTGCCAGCAGTGTTAGTCCAGGGACGGGAAATGAAAAACTGTTTTTT.

The V gene is TRBV6-1, the J gene TRBJ2-5; TRBD1 agrees at 7 bases. CDR1 is MNHNS, CDR2 SASEGT, per germline. J was trimmed by 4 bases and V by 6 bases; bases with no gene match: 5. The CDR3 spans 13 residues. CDR3 sequence: CASRKGATETQYF. In nucleotides, the CDR3 is TGTGCCAGCAGAAAGGGGGCAACAGAGACCCAGTACTTC.

This chain joins TRBV2 and TRBJ2-1; weak D call: TRBD2 (5 bases). This CDR3 comprises 18 residues. Deletions cut 5 bases from V and 9 bases from J, with 29 bases between. Per germline, CDR1 SNHLY and CDR2 FYNNEI. As DNA, the CDR3 is TGTGCCAGCAGTATACTACCGAATTTTGACCCCCGAGGGAGTGAGCAGTTCTTC. Amino acid sequence: CASSILPNFDPRGSEQFF.

The chain joins TRBV15 to TRBJ2-2; 7 nucleotides line up with TRBD2. In germline, CDR1 is LNHNV, CDR2 YYDKDF (reference sequence). Trimming removed 0 bases from V and 7 bases from J; junction bases left unmatched: 5. This CDR3 region has 15 residues. CDR3 nucleotide sequence: TGTGCCACCAGCAGAGACGGGGAGGGTCTCGGGGAGCTGTTTTTT. As protein: CATSRDGEGLGELFF.

The table lists this clone with a count of one. CDR3 in amino acids: CASTPTGGSGYTF. In DNA, the CDR3 is TGCGCCAGCACCCCGACAGGGGGCTCTGGCTACACCTTC. The rearrangement joins TRBV5-1 to TRBJ1-2, with 10 nucleotides matching TRBD1. The CDR3 consists of 13 residues. The V gene's germline CDR1 is SGHRS and CDR2 YFSETQ. The trim removed 6 bases at V and 7 bases at J, leaving 6 bases unmatched.

The chain employs TRBV10-3 and TRBJ1-4; TRBD1 matches at 7 bases. Germline-derived CDR1 and CDR2 are ENHRY and SYGVKD. The CDR3 sequence is 16 residues long. The J segment lost 4 bases and the V segment lost 3 bases, leaving 8 bases of the junction unmatched. In nucleotides, the CDR3 is TGTGCCATCAGTGACCGCGGGACAGCGAATAATGAAAAACTGTTTTTT. Translating it yields CAISDRGTANNEKLFF.

This clone occurred a few times. The V and J genes are TRBV7-6 and TRBJ1-5, with TRBD1 as a possible D gene (5 bases). V was pared by 1 base and J by 7 bases, with 14 bases between. CDR1 SGHVS and CDR2 FNYEAQ come from the germline V gene. The CDR3 is 15 residues long. The CDR3 DNA follows: TGTGCCAGCAGCTTAGATTGGGGGGTGGACCAGCCCCAGCATTTT. The encoded protein is CASSLDWGVDQPQHF. The full variable domain, its missing parts supplied by reference TRBV7-6 and TRBJ1-5, is GAGVSQSPRYKVTKRGQDVALRCDPISGHVSLYWYRQALGQGPEFLTYFNYEAQQDKSGLPNDRFSAERPEGSISTLTIQRTEQRDSAMYRCASSLDWGVDQPQHFGDGTRLSIL.

The chain employs TRBV13 and TRBJ2-2, with a weak D call TRBD2 (6 bases). Germline V gene data show CDR1 as PRHDT and CDR2 as FYEKMQ (reference sequence). Trimming took off 0 bases at V and 4 bases at J, with 12 bases between the two ends. This CDR3 contains 16 residues. The CDR3 region has the DNA TGTGCCAGCAGCTTAGGCCACGGAGGGGCCACCGGGGAGCTGTTTTTT. As protein: CASSLGHGGATGELFF.

The rearrangement links TRBV28 to TRBJ1-2; TRBD1 might be the D (5 bases). This CDR3 contains 14 residues. V gave up 4 bases and J gave up 8 bases, with 17 bases separating them. Germline CDR1 is MDHEN and CDR2 is SYDVKM. The CDR3 region is CASSSLGPRAGYTF. The CDR3 DNA follows: TGTGCCAGCAGTTCCTTGGGACCGCGAGCGGGCTACACCTTC.

The chain carries TRBV5-1 and TRBJ2-7; 10 nucleotides match TRBD2. This CDR3 spans 15 amino acids. Germline CDR1 SGHRS, CDR2 YFSETQ. Germline trimming cut 3 bases from V and 5 bases from J; bases unmatched to any gene: 8. CDR3 in amino acids: CASSSRTSGGDEQYF. As DNA, the CDR3 is TGCGCCAGCAGCTCAAGGACTAGCGGAGGGGACGAGCAGTACTTC.

CDR3 nucleotide sequence: TGTGCCAGCAGCCAACGCCCAACAGGTGAGCAGTTCTTC. Translation: CASSQRPTGEQFF. The chain carries TRBV14 and TRBJ2-1, with D possibly being TRBD1 (5 bases). The germline V gene encodes CDR1 SGHDN and CDR2 FVKESK. The CDR3 runs to 13 residues. V was cut by 2 bases and J by 9 bases, with 11 bases left in between.